This note documents a single T cell receptor beta chain sequence. Germline V gene data show CDR1 as DFQATT and CDR2 as SNEGSKA (reference sequence). The CDR3 consists of 16 residues. V was clipped by 3 bases and J by 3 bases, with 19 bases between them. The sample is drawn from a study of CD8 T cells in Susac syndrome. A quantity of about 0.5 to 1 ug RNA underwent reverse transcription using random hexamers. TCRdb re-called the immunoSEQ multiplex PCR reads with MiXCR, one entry per CDR3 protein. The sample has more than 150,000 distinct CDR3 sequences, roughly 94% seen once. J is TRBJ2-3 and V is TRBV20-1; weak D call: TRBD1 (6 bases). The TCR comes from a human donor with Susac syndrome. Sequenced: CD8+ T cells from PBMCs. The CDR3 DNA is TGCAGTGCTAGTGGACCGGGACACAGGATGACAGATACGCAGTATTTT. It encodes CSASGPGHRMTDTQYF.